The TCR beta chain under discussion was sequenced for a study of blood T cell repertoires in COVID-19. Original methodology: Estimation of nucleated cell counts relied on the amplification of reference gene primers. Here immunoSEQ multiplex PCR was the method, and the copy in TCRdb shows in-frame clones only, minus some. The DNA was the basis for D and trimming; V, J and clone size are from that table. The repertoire includes some 340,000 clones, 90% of them detected once, and 3% to 5% sits in the top ten. This clonotype was obtained from a woman aged 25-40 years who had been exposed to COVID-19. The sample comprised PBMCs or T cells enriched from blood (not recorded which).

DNA of the CDR3: TGCGCCAGCACTTGGGGATCTACGGGGACTGAAGCTTTCTTT. Its protein is CASTWGSTGTEAFF. The chain links TRBV5-1 to TRBJ1-1, with no clear D. The CDR3 has 14 amino acids. Trimming cost V 6 bases and J 5 bases, with 17 bases left between them. The germline gives CDR1 SGHRS, CDR2 YFSETQ.